This entry lists 31 T cell receptor beta chains sequenced from one sample in a study of blood T cell repertoires in COVID-19. Data came from immunoSEQ multiplex PCR; TCRdb stores just in-frame clones and leaves some out. Altogether roughly 200,000 clones are present, about 76% being singletons, with the ten largest covering approximately 9%. Sequencing was performed on peripheral blood. Receptors were obtained from a woman aged 45-65 years with active or convalescent COVID-19.

The chain joins TRBV7-9 to TRBJ2-5; the D is unclear. The CDR3 sequence is 13 residues long. V lost 5 bases, J lost 1 base, and 8 bases lay in between. CDR1 SEHNR and CDR2 FQNEAQ come from the germline V gene (reference sequence). The CDR3 is CASSTSPQETQYF. DNA for the CDR3: TGTGCCAGCAGCACAAGTCCCCAAGAGACCCAGTACTTC.

CDR3 nucleotide sequence: TGTGCCACCAGTGACCCTTTAAAAACTGGAAACACCATATATTTT. The encoded protein is CATSDPLKTGNTIYF. V usage is TRBV24-1 and J usage is TRBJ1-3; D is undetermined. V lost 4 bases and J 2 bases, leaving 11 bases between the germline ends. The CDR3 has 15 residues. Germline CDR1 is KGHDR and CDR2 is SFDVKD.

The sample holds a few counts of this clone. V gene TRBV28 combines with J gene TRBJ1-6, with 10 bases aligning to TRBD1. This CDR3 is 15 amino acids long. Germline V gives CDR1 MDHEN, CDR2 SYDVKM. Germline trimming cut 3 bases from V and 10 bases from J; bases unmatched to any gene: 6. For the CDR3, the DNA is TGTGCCAGCAGTTTTGCGACAGGGGGCAAGTCACCCCTCCACTTT. Translated: CASSFATGGKSPLHF.

This sequence joins TRBV19 and TRBJ1-3, with D hard to call. This CDR3 has 21 amino acids. V dropped 2 bases and J dropped 0 bases, with 26 bases sitting between them. The germline CDR1 and CDR2 sequences are LNHDA and SQIVND (reference sequence). CDR3 nucleotides: TGTGCCAGTAGTATATTTGGTCGGTGGGCAGAAAGCAAATTCTCTGGAAACACCATATATTTT. It codes for CASSIFGRWAESKFSGNTIYF.

The gene calls are TRBV9 and TRBJ2-1; 12 bases are a match to TRBD2. The germline V gene encodes CDR1 SGDLS and CDR2 YYNGEE. The V gene end was trimmed by 0 bases and the J gene end by 6 bases; junction bases not matched to a gene: 1. The CDR3 runs 15 residues. The CDR3 protein is CASSVVGLAGNEQFF. The CDR3 region has the DNA TGTGCCAGCAGCGTAGTGGGACTAGCGGGCAATGAGCAGTTCTTC.

This clone was observed many times. The chain employs TRBV4-2 and TRBJ2-3; D is possibly TRBD1 (5 bases). CDR3 length: 18 amino acids. V was trimmed by 1 base and J by 0 bases, leaving 17 bases between them. The germline V gene encodes CDR1 LGHNA and CDR2 YNFKEQ. Written as DNA, the CDR3 is TGTGCCAGCAGCCAAGCTCCAGCGCAAAGGGGTAGCACAGATACGCAGTATTTT. Translation gives CASSQAPAQRGSTDTQYF.

This chain links TRBV6-6 with TRBJ2-1; D unresolved. V lost 5 bases and J lost 7, with 6 bases in between. The CDR3 is 11 residues long. Germline V gives CDR1 MNHNY, CDR2 SVGAGI (reference sequence). In DNA, the CDR3 is TGTGCCAGCAGTCTCCTTAATGAGCAGTTCTTC. Protein product: CASSLLNEQFF.

A few counts support this clone. This chain uses TRBV2 with TRBJ1-5; D possibly corresponds to TRBD1 (5 bases). The V and J ends lost 1 base and 0 bases respectively, with 7 bases between them. The CDR3 contains 15 residues. Germline V lookup: CDR1 SNHLY, CDR2 FYNNEI. The CDR3 region has the DNA TGTGCCAGCAGTGAAGTAGGGGATAGCAATCAGCCCCAGCATTTT. Translating it yields CASSEVGDSNQPQHF.

This sequence joins TRBV7-2 and TRBJ2-1, with D maybe TRBD2 (5 bases). This CDR3 is built from 14 residues. Germline-derived CDR1 and CDR2 are SGHTA and FQGNSA. The V end was cut by 5 bases, the J end by 1 base, with 9 bases between. CDR3 loop: CASSPRLSYNEQFF. CDR3 nucleotide sequence: TGTGCCAGCAGCCCGAGACTATCCTACAATGAGCAGTTCTTC.

The rearrangement joins TRBV7-3 to TRBJ2-2; 11 bases line up with TRBD1. Germline V lookup: CDR1 SGHTA, CDR2 FQGTGA. This CDR3 is built from 15 residues. V was clipped by 4 bases and J by 5 bases; unmatched bases: 3. The CDR3 DNA is TGTGCCAGCAGCTCCGGGACAGGGGGGACCGGGGAGCTGTTTTTT. This translates into CASSSGTGGTGELFF.

The rearrangement links TRBV5-1 to TRBJ1-1, with a weak D call TRBD1 (6 bases). The V end was cut by 4 bases, the J end by 1 base, with 20 bases between. The CDR3 has 17 residues. Germline V gene lookup returns CDR1 SGHRS and CDR2 YFSETQ. Here the CDR3 reads CASSRDTNIRGNTEAFF. For the CDR3, the DNA is TGCGCCAGCAGCCGGGACACAAACATACGGGGGAACACTGAAGCTTTCTTT.

This clone showed up just a few times. J is TRBJ1-1 and V is TRBV7-9, with 7 bases aligning to TRBD1. Germline V gene data show CDR1 as SEHNR and CDR2 as FQNEAQ (reference sequence). V shed 5 bases, J shed 3 bases, and the junction held 9 bases outside the gene matches. This CDR3 region has 15 residues. Written as DNA, the CDR3 is TGTGCCAGCAGCCAAGCTGACAGGGAGTACACTGAAGCTTTCTTT. As protein: CASSQADREYTEAFF.

This chain uses TRBV20-1 with TRBJ1-1; D may be TRBD1 (6 bases). CDR1 and CDR2 from the germline V gene are DFQATT and SNEGSKA (reference sequence). With 6 bases removed from V and 8 bases from J, the gap between germline ends came to 13 bases. The CDR3 length is 11 residues. In nucleotides, the CDR3 is TGCAGTGCCACGGGGGGCGCGGAAGCTTTCTTT. This translates into CSATGGAEAFF.

The chain carries TRBV19 and TRBJ2-2; D may be TRBD1 (5 bases). The CDR3 contains 14 residues. The germline CDR1 and CDR2 sequences are LNHDA and SQIVND (reference sequence). Between the trimmed V and J ends, which lost 6 bases and 4 bases, there was a span of 12 bases. DNA of the CDR3: TGTGCCAGTAGCCCCCGGACATCCACCGGGGAGCTGTTTTTT. Its translation is CASSPRTSTGELFF.

The chain joins TRBV5-1 to TRBJ2-3; tentative D call: TRBD1 (5 bases). Germline values: CDR1 SGHRS, CDR2 YFSETQ. With 4 bases removed from V and 0 bases from J, the gap between germline ends came to 12 bases. The CDR3 consists of 15 residues. CDR3 bases: TGCGCCAGCAGCAAAGACGACAGTAGCACAGATACGCAGTATTTT. Translation: CASSKDDSSTDTQYF.

The chain joins TRBV18 to TRBJ2-3, with D perhaps TRBD2 (6 bases). The germline V and J ends were trimmed by 1 base and 6 bases, with 14 bases remaining between them. The CDR3 runs to 15 residues. From germline, CDR1 is KGHSH and CDR2 LQKENI. This CDR3 reads CASSPRGRGADTQYF. CDR3 in DNA: TGTGCCAGCTCACCACGAGGGCGGGGCGCGGATACGCAGTATTTT.

The J gene is TRBJ1-2, the V gene TRBV5-1, with D tentatively TRBD1 (5 bases). Germline CDR1 SGHRS, CDR2 YFSETQ. Between the trimmed V and J ends, which lost 4 bases and 1 base, there was a span of 11 bases. CDR3 length equals 14 residues. In nucleotides, the CDR3 is TGCGCCAGCAGCCTCGGACACATTAACTATGGCTACACCTTC. Translation: CASSLGHINYGYTF.

The chain joins TRBV14 to TRBJ1-2; 8 bases align to TRBD1. The V segment lost 1 base and the J segment 4 bases; nucleotides outside the gene matches: 8. CDR1 and CDR2 from the germline V gene are SGHDN and FVKESK. This CDR3 region has 16 residues. The CDR3, as DNA: TGTGCCAGCAGCCAAGTGGGGGACAGGAATATCTATGGCTACACCTTC. Translated, it gives CASSQVGDRNIYGYTF. The full variable domain, with the rest looked up from reference TRBV14 and TRBJ1-2, is EAGVTQFPSHSVIEKGQTVTLRCDPISGHDNLYWYRRVMGKEIKFLLHFVKESKQDESGMPNNRFLAERTGGTYSTLKVQPAELEDSGVYFCASSQVGDRNIYGYTFGSGTRLTVV.

As to this clone: Different DNA sequences within this sample yield the same CDR3. CDR3 bases: TGTGCCAGTAGTATAAAAGGGGACACTGAAGCTTTCTTT. This gives the protein CASSIKGDTEAFF. The chain links TRBV19 to TRBJ1-1; maybe TRBD1 (5 bases). Germline CDR1 is LNHDA and CDR2 is SQIVND (reference sequence). Trimming took 2 bases from V and 3 from J, leaving 7 bases between them. CDR3 length equals 13 residues.

The chain links TRBV6-1 to TRBJ1-5; D gene unclear. The CDR3 extends over 16 amino acids. Between the trimmed V and J ends, which lost 2 bases and 5 bases, there was a span of 16 bases. Germline loops: CDR1 MNHNS, CDR2 SASEGT. In DNA, the CDR3 is TGTGCCAGCAGTGAATTTTGGTCGCAGGCCGATCAGCCCCAGCATTTT. It codes for CASSEFWSQADQPQHF.

The chain uses TRBV18 and TRBJ1-1; D is uncertain. This CDR3 spans 14 amino acids. The V end lost 6 bases, the J end lost 0 bases, and 11 bases lay between the germline ends. Germline V gene data show CDR1 as KGHSH and CDR2 as LQKENI. The CDR3 DNA follows: TGTGCCAGCTCCCCAGAGAGCTTGAACACTGAAGCTTTCTTT. It translates to CASSPESLNTEAFF.

This clone was counted only a few times. The CDR3 loop reads CASSQSRYGGETQYF. The CDR3 nucleotides are TGTGCCAGCAGCCAAAGCCGGTATGGGGGGGAGACCCAGTACTTC. This chain uses TRBV3-1 (or the pseudogene TRBV3-2) with TRBJ2-5; D might be TRBD2 (6 bases). CDR1 LGHDT and CDR2 YNNKEL come from the germline V gene (reference sequence). The CDR3 contains 15 residues. Trimming took 2 bases from V and 5 from J, leaving 15 bases between them.

V gene TRBV2 combines with J gene TRBJ1-5, with 7 bases identical to TRBD1. The ends lost 1 base at V and 4 bases at J; junction bases unmatched: 4. The CDR3 is made up of 15 amino acids. In germline, CDR1 is SNHLY, CDR2 FYNNEI. CDR3 nucleotide sequence: TGTGCCAGCAGTGAAGAGACAGGGCGTAATCAGCCCCAGCATTTT. Residues: CASSEETGRNQPQHF. The full variable domain, rest sourced from reference TRBV2 and TRBJ1-5, is EPEVTQTPSHQVTQMGQEVILRCVPISNHLYFYWYRQILGQKVEFLVSFYNNEISEKSEIFDDQFSVERPDGSNFTLKIRSTKLEDSAMYFCASSEETGRNQPQHFGDGTRLSIL.

The chain employs TRBV7-3 and TRBJ2-2; 8 positions match TRBD1. Germline V gene data show CDR1 as SGHTA and CDR2 as FQGTGA. The J segment lost 1 base and the V segment lost 3 bases, leaving 4 bases of the junction unmatched. The CDR3 runs 16 residues. CDR3 coding DNA: TGTGCCAGCAGCTTCTCAGGGGGCGGGAACACCGGGGAGCTGTTTTTT. This gives the protein CASSFSGGGNTGELFF.

This clone was counted only a few times. V gene TRBV5-1 combines with J gene TRBJ1-5, with TRBD1 matching 9 bases. Germline V lookup: CDR1 SGHRS, CDR2 YFSETQ. This CDR3 spans 14 amino acids. V gave up 4 bases and J gave up 6 bases; unmatched junction bases: 5. The CDR3 sequence: CASSLGQGTQPQHF. CDR3 bases: TGCGCCAGCAGCCTCGGACAGGGGACTCAGCCCCAGCATTTT.

The chain has TRBV3-1 (or the pseudogene TRBV3-2) and TRBJ2-1, with TRBD1 matching over 7 bases. J gave up 5 bases and V 3 bases, and 10 bases lay outside the gene matches. The CDR3 length is 16 residues. The germline CDR1 and CDR2 sequences are LGHDT and YNNKEL (reference sequence). Here the CDR3 DNA reads TGTGCCAGCAGCCAGTATGCCGGGACAGCCAACAATGAGCAGTTCTTC. It is translated as CASSQYAGTANNEQFF.

The chain recombines TRBV5-6 with TRBJ1-5; 7 bases agree with TRBD1. CDR1 is SGHDT, CDR2 YYEEEE, per germline. The CDR3 is 14 amino acids. The V segment lost 1 base and the J segment 2 bases; nucleotides outside the gene matches: 0. CDR3 sequence reads: CASSLRGRNQPQHF. In nucleotides, the CDR3 is TGTGCCAGCAGCTTGAGGGGGCGCAATCAGCCCCAGCATTTT.

The chain links TRBV6-2 or TRBV6-3 to TRBJ2-2; TRBD2 agrees at 11 bases. CDR3 length: 16 amino acids. CDR1 MNHEY and CDR2 SVGEGT come from the germline V gene. Germline trimming cut 6 bases from V and 4 bases from J; bases unmatched to any gene: 7. For the CDR3, the DNA is TGTGCCAGCAGCCCTCGACTAGCGGGGTCCACCGGGGAGCTGTTTTTT. This gives the protein CASSPRLAGSTGELFF.

A few counts support this clone. The V gene is TRBV29-1, the J gene TRBJ2-3, with TRBD2 matching 13 bases. CDR1 SQVTM and CDR2 ANQGSEA come from the germline V gene. This CDR3 has 15 residues. Trimming cost V 7 bases and J 6 bases; bases outside gene matches: 10. The CDR3 loop is CSALGLAGVADTQYF. DNA for the CDR3: TGCAGCGCGTTAGGACTAGCGGGAGTAGCGGATACGCAGTATTTT.

This chain links TRBV5-1 with TRBJ2-1, with D possibly being TRBD1 (6 bases). V dropped 4 bases and J dropped 1 base, with 12 bases sitting between them. There are 15 residues in the CDR3. Germline V CDR1 and CDR2: SGHRS, YFSETQ. The CDR3 DNA sequence: TGCGCCAGCAGCAAGGACAGCGCATCCTACAATGAGCAGTTCTTC. Translating gives CASSKDSASYNEQFF.

The chain couples TRBV2 to TRBJ1-3; D not resolved. V shed 1 base and J shed 0 bases, with 10 bases lying between them. This CDR3 is built from 16 residues. Per germline, CDR1 SNHLY and CDR2 FYNNEI. The CDR3, as DNA: TGTGCCAGCAGTGAAGGTCCAGGCTACTCTGGAAACACCATATATTTT. Encoded protein: CASSEGPGYSGNTIYF.